This T cell receptor (beta chain) was found in a study of blood T cell repertoires in COVID-19. Turning to the study itself: The origin of the acute and convalescent COVID-19 samples was the United States, Italy and Spain.

Original processing methods: Reference gene primer amplification gave estimated nucleated cell counts. The data were produced by immunoSEQ multiplex PCR, yet TCRdb's version contains in-frame clones alone and is incomplete. V, J and clone size reflect that table, while D and trimming were determined from the DNA. The table has hundreds of thousands of clones, about nine tenths seen once. The ends lost 4 bases at V and 10 bases at J; junction bases unmatched: 7. The CDR3 is 14 residues long. Germline CDR1 and CDR2: SNHLY and FYNNEI. This rearrangement joins TRBV2 to TRBJ1-6; 7 nucleotides agree with TRBD1. This TCR was sampled from a young man with active or convalescent COVID-19. The specimen was peripheral blood. The CDR3 nucleotides are TGTGCCAGCAGTGGCCAGACAGGGTTCTCACCCCTCCACTTT. Translating it yields CASSGQTGFSPLHF.